This is a list of T cell receptor beta chains from one sample in a study of T cell responses to AZD1222 COVID-19 vaccine. Clones were sequenced by immunoSEQ multiplex PCR, and TCRdb holds only the in-frame ones, with some missing. The profile shows under 150,000 clones, 75% to 95% of them singletons. The sample was peripheral blood, taken on day 0 of AZD1222 vaccination. These receptors were obtained from an adult in good health. The CDR3 runs from the conserved cysteine through the conserved F or W. D genes are given only for firm matches. Where a row states a size, it is once, few, many or the class of an expanded clone; other rows omit it.

j_call	v_call	d_call	clone_size	cdr3_nt	cdr3_aa
TRBJ1-1	TRBV3-1/TRBV3-2	NA	few	TGTGCCAGCAGCCGACTGGCGAACACTGAAGCTTTCTTT	CASSRLANTEAFF
TRBJ2-1	TRBV11-3	NA	NA	TGTGCCAGCAGCTTAGTTGGCTGGGGGGAGCAGTTCTTC	CASSLVGWGEQFF
TRBJ2-7	TRBV29-1	TRBD2	NA	TGCAGCGCAGGGACTAGCGGGAGGGTGAAGCAGTACTTC	CSAGTSGRVKQYF
TRBJ2-7	TRBV6-5	NA	NA	TGTGCCAGCAGTTACTCGGACACCCCCTACGAGCAGTACTTC	CASSYSDTPYEQYF
TRBJ1-1	TRBV7-8	NA	NA	TGTGCCAGCAGCTTAGCAGGGGGGGCTTTCTTT	CASSLAGGAFF
TRBJ2-7	TRBV10-1	NA	NA	TGCGCCAGCAGTCCGTGGCGGGACACCTCCTACGAGCAGTACTTC	CASSPWRDTSYEQYF
TRBJ2-7	TRBV12-5	NA	once	TGTGCTAGTGGTTTGCCGTCAGTCCCCGAGCAGTACTTC	CASGLPSVPEQYF
TRBJ2-2	TRBV6-5	TRBD2	NA	TGTGCCAGCAGTTACTCGTCGGGAGGGTACACCGGGGAGCTGTTTTTT	CASSYSSGGYTGELFF
TRBJ2-6	TRBV12-3/TRBV12-4	NA	NA	TGTGCCAGCAGTCTGAGCGGGGCCAACGTCCTGACTTTC	CASSLSGANVLTF
TRBJ1-2	TRBV10-3	NA	NA	TGTGCCAGTCGCCGGGAGAACTATGGCTACACCTTC	CASRRENYGYTF
TRBJ2-1	TRBV7-9	NA	NA	TGTGCCAGCAGCGGAACATACGAGCAGTTCTTC	CASSGTYEQFF
TRBJ1-1	TRBV2	NA	NA	TGTGCCAGCAGTGACCCTGACAGCGCCTTCCAAGCTTTCTTT	CASSDPDSAFQAFF
TRBJ2-1	TRBV5-1	NA	NA	TGCGCCAGCAGGGACGCTAGCAATGAGCAGTTCTTC	CASRDASNEQFF
TRBJ2-7	TRBV13	NA	NA	TGTGCCAGCAGCTTACAGGCGAGGGGCAGGGACGAGCAGTACTTC	CASSLQARGRDEQYF
TRBJ1-1	TRBV6-5	NA	NA	TGTGCCAGCAGTTACTACAGGGAGGTGAACACTGAAGCTTTCTTT	CASSYYREVNTEAFF
TRBJ1-1	TRBV12-3/TRBV12-4	NA	NA	TGTGCCAGCAGTTTGAGGGAGTGGGGGACTTTCTTT	CASSLREWGTFF
TRBJ2-7	TRBV14	TRBD2	NA	TGTGCCAGCAGCCAAGCGGGAGGTACCTACTACGAGCAGTACTTC	CASSQAGGTYYEQYF
TRBJ1-3	TRBV29-1	TRBD1	once	TGCAGCGTCTCGACAGGGGCGGTTGGAAACACCATATATTTT	CSVSTGAVGNTIYF
TRBJ2-1	TRBV6-6	NA	NA	TGTGCCAGCAGTTACTCCGCTAGAGAGCAGTTCTTC	CASSYSAREQFF
TRBJ2-7	TRBV7-8	NA	few	TGTGCCAGCAGCTTTGCTGGGTACGAGCAGTACTTC	CASSFAGYEQYF
TRBJ1-1	TRBV6-5	NA	NA	TGTGCCAGCGCGTCGAGGGAATACACTGAAGCTTTCTTT	CASASREYTEAFF
TRBJ1-2	TRBV2	TRBD1	NA	TGTGCCACAACAGGGGACTTTAACTATGGCTACACCTTC	CATTGDFNYGYTF
TRBJ2-5	TRBV19	TRBD2	NA	TGTGCCAGTAGCGGACTAGCGGGAGGCGAGACCCAGTACTTC	CASSGLAGGETQYF
TRBJ1-2	TRBV5-1	TRBD1	NA	TGCGCCAGCAGCACAGGACAGGGATGGGAGTATGGCTACACCTTC	CASSTGQGWEYGYTF
TRBJ1-6	TRBV23-1	NA	NA	TGCGCCAGCAGTCAGAACACCCGACAGTTCCCGGGGTGGATTTCACCCCTCCACTTT	CASSQNTRQFPGWISPLHF
TRBJ1-2	TRBV5-1	NA	NA	TGCGCCAGCAGCTCCCTGACAGAACGCTATGGCTACACCTTC	CASSSLTERYGYTF
TRBJ2-2	TRBV10-1	TRBD2	NA	TGCGCCAGTCCCCGGGACTACTTGACCCCTGGCGGGGAGCTGTTTTTT	CASPRDYLTPGGELFF
TRBJ2-1	TRBV10-1	NA	NA	TGCGCCAGCAGGAGGACTGGGGACAATGAGCAGTTCTTC	CASRRTGDNEQFF
TRBJ1-2	TRBV6-1	NA	NA	TGTGCCAGCAGTGAAAGGGGTGACTATGGCTACACCTTC	CASSERGDYGYTF
TRBJ2-2	TRBV5-6	NA	NA	TGTGCCAGCAGAAGGCAGGGAGCGAACACCGGGGAGCTGTTTTTT	CASRRQGANTGELFF
TRBJ2-5	TRBV18	TRBD1	NA	TGTGCCAGCTCACCAGCCCAAGGGGGCTCAGAGACCCAGTACTTC	CASSPAQGGSETQYF
TRBJ2-1	TRBV21-1	NA	once	TGTGCCAGCCATGTTGGCGGGCTAAACAATGAGCAGTTCTTC	CASHVGGLNNEQFF
TRBJ2-2	TRBV27	NA	few	TGTGCCAGCGCGTACACCGGGGAGCTGTTTTTT	CASAYTGELFF
TRBJ2-7	TRBV5-1	NA	NA	TGCGCCAGCAGCTTGCTGGAGCCAAGCGAGCAGTACTTC	CASSLLEPSEQYF
TRBJ2-7	TRBV30	NA	once	TGTGCCTGGACTGAGGGCTACGAGCAGTACTTC	CAWTEGYEQYF
TRBJ1-3	TRBV5-1	NA	NA	TGCGCCAGCAGCGTAGGGACTGGAAACACCATATATTTT	CASSVGTGNTIYF
TRBJ1-2	TRBV5-4	NA	NA	TGTGCCAGCAGCTTGGCCCGGGAGGGGAACTATGGCTACACCTTC	CASSLAREGNYGYTF